This record covers a single TCR beta chain. Antigen specificity is unknown. The data are from a study of T-cell memory formation after mild COVID-19. Overall study context: TCR clusters were mostly confined to one donor each.

Points from the study as a whole: Pre-infection memory showed some responding clones, and this suggested that cross-reactive memory joined. The study found contracting CD4+ clones mainly in CM and EM and contracting CD8+ clones in EMRA.

Using constant-segment primers, 5'RACE produced TCR alpha and TCR beta cDNA libraries carrying sample barcodes and UMIs. TCRdb reanalysed the 5' RACE reads using MiXCR and keeps one entry per CDR3 protein. The table records some 300,000 distinct CDR3 sequences, 20% to 25% of them present only once. Sequenced material: PBMCs or a T cell subset sorted from them (not recorded which). This clonotype was sampled from a young man who had mild COVID-19 (a few samples of this study predate the infection). Cell type and time point are not known.

This chain's CDR3 is CSVIRGGAWETQYF. The DNA for the CDR3 is TGCAGCGTCATTCGCGGGGGGGCCTGGGAGACCCAGTACTTC. The chain employs TRBV29-1 and TRBJ2-5; 9 nucleotides align to TRBD2. This CDR3 is 14 amino acids long. Germline assignment: CDR1 SQVTM and CDR2 ANQGSEA. The junction had 10 bases not matched to a gene; V was cut back by 6 bases and J by 5 bases.